This T cell receptor (beta chain) was documented in a study of T cells in Graves' hyperthyroidism and ophthalmopathy. The wider study: Once the initial diagnosis was made, peripheral blood was obtained before any treatment.

Study-wide findings and caveats: In blood, most of the thyroid clonotypes expanded above 0.001 were also present.

V shed 1 base and J shed 7 bases, with 10 bases lying between them. The CDR3 is 13 amino acids. CDR1 MNHNS and CDR2 SASEGT come from the germline V gene. This clonotype was observed many times. The antigen remains unidentified. RNA transcripts were the template for amplifying TCR beta CDR3 regions. The HTBI set primed first-round TCR CDR3 RT-PCR. Via MiXCR, TCRdb re-called the multiplex PCR reads, giving one row per CDR3 protein. Here the sample spans fewer than 400,000 distinct CDR3 sequences, 15% to 19% being singletons. The chain recombines TRBV6-1 with TRBJ1-1; no clear D. The sequenced sample was blood. The TCR comes from a woman under 30 with Graves' hyperthyroidism that later progressed to Graves' ophthalmopathy. For the CDR3, the DNA is TGTGCCAGCAGTGAAGGGCCCAGTTTTGAAGCTTTCTTT. Its protein is CASSEGPSFEAFF.